This entry lists 5 T cell receptor beta chains sequenced from one sample in a study of CD8+ T cells in alopecia areata. Sequencing used cDNA as its template, made by extracting RNA and reverse transcribing it. Produced via immunoSEQ multiplex PCR; TCRdb's table is partial and in-frame only. The sample includes roughly 180,000 clones, around 60% of them seen just once. The treatment is: oral pan-JAK inhibitor, 5-10 mg twice daily. Material: CD4+ T cells sorted from blood, obtained at week 4, from a patient treated with tofacitinib. All receptors derive from a human donor with alopecia areata.

The gene calls are TRBV6-1 and TRBJ1-2; D is unclear. CDR3 length: 15 amino acids. The V gene's germline CDR1 is MNHNS and CDR2 SASEGT. Trimming shortened V by 2 bases and J by 5 bases, and 15 bases separated the two germline ends. CDR3 loop: CASSESGWTGYGYTF. DNA of the CDR3: TGTGCCAGCAGTGAATCCGGGTGGACGGGTTATGGCTACACCTTC.

In this sample, this clone turned up once. J is TRBJ1-1 and V is TRBV30; D unclear. This CDR3 has 13 residues. The germline V gene has CDR1 GTSNPN and CDR2 SVGIG (reference sequence). Between the trimmed V and J ends, which lost 2 bases and 1 base, there was a span of 8 bases. The CDR3 here is CAWSWEENTEAFF. CDR3 DNA: TGTGCCTGGAGTTGGGAGGAGAACACTGAAGCTTTCTTT.

The rearrangement joins TRBV29-1 to TRBJ2-3; 7 bases align to TRBD1. Trimming cost V 7 bases and J 11 bases; bases outside gene matches: 12. Per the germline V gene, CDR1 is SQVTM and CDR2 is ANQGSEA. The length of the CDR3 is 12 residues. This chain's CDR3 is CSGDSFTEGQYF. The DNA for the CDR3 is TGCAGCGGGGACAGTTTCACGGAAGGGCAGTATTTT.

This clone was seen repeatedly, ten times or more. The J gene is TRBJ2-4, the V gene TRBV10-3; TRBD1 matches at 9 bases. V shed 2 bases and J 5 bases; nucleotides not matched to a gene: 4. Looked up from germline, CDR1 is ENHRY and CDR2 is SYGVKD. The CDR3 has 15 amino acids. The DNA of the CDR3 is TGTGCCATCAGTGAGCCCCGGGACAGGGAAAACATTCAGTACTTC. It translates to CAISEPRDRENIQYF.

Here the CDR3 reads CASSLAPTGGTEAFF. The CDR3 bases are TGCGCCAGCAGCTTGGCCCCGACAGGGGGGACTGAAGCTTTCTTT. The chain is built from TRBV5-1 and TRBJ1-1, with TRBD1 matching over 9 bases. CDR1 is SGHRS, CDR2 YFSETQ, per germline. Germline trimming cut 0 bases from V and 5 bases from J; bases unmatched to any gene: 5. The CDR3 has 15 amino acids.